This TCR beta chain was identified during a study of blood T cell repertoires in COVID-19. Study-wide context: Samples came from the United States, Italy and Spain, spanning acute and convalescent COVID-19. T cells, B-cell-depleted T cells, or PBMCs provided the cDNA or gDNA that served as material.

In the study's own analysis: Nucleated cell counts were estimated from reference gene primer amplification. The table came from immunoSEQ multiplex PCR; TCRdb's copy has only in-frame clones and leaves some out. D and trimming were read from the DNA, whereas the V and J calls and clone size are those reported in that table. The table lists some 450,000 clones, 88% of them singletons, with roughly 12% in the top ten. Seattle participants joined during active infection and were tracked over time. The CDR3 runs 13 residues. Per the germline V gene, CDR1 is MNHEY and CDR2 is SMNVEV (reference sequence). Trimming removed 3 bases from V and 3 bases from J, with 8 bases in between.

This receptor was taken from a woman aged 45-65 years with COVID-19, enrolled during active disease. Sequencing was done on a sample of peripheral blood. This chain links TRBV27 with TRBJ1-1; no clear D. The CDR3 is CASSLRGYTEAFF. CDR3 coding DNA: TGTGCCAGCAGTTTGCGGGGTTACACTGAAGCTTTCTTT.